Listed here is a single T cell receptor beta chain. Antigen unknown. Trimming removed 8 bases from V and 0 bases from J, with 8 bases in between. There are 12 residues in the CDR3. CDR1 is SGHRS, CDR2 YFSETQ, per germline. This record comes from a study of early T cells in non-severe SARS-CoV-2 infection. Study observations and caveats: VDJdb-based annotation leaned toward anti-spike CD8 responses and missed private and CD4 specificities.

TCRdb re-derived calls from the 5' RACE reads in MiXCR, one entry per CDR3 protein. The sample yields tens of thousands of distinct CDR3 sequences, approximately 12% seen once. Material for sequencing was whole blood. This chain connects TRBV5-1 to TRBJ1-1, with TRBD1 as a possible D gene (5 bases). This TCR was recovered from an adult who was a healthcare worker with PCR-confirmed SARS-CoV-2 infection or an uninfected control (not recorded which). The CDR3 sequence is CASRQLNTEAFF. The CDR3 DNA sequence: TGCGCCAGTAGACAGTTGAACACTGAAGCTTTCTTT.